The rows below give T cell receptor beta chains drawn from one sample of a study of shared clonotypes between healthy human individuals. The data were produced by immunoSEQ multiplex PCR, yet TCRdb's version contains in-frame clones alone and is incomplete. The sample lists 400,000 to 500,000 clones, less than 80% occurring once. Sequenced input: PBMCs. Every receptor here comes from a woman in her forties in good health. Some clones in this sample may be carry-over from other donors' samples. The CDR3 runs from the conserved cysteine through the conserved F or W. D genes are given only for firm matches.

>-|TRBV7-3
CASSSSGTRDEQFF
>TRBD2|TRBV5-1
CASSSTSGSGGELFF
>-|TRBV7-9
CASSDSGRGNTIYF
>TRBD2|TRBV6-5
CASSRRGDEQFF
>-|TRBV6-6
CASSTDSLYGYTF
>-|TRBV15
CATSRDVGYEQYF
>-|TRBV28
CASRLDGNTEAFF
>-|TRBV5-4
CASSSDIYEQYF
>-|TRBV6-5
CASSYWQGSGYTF
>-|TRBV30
CAWRESRYTF
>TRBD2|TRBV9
CASSVGLAGGYEQYF
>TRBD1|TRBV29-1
CSVDLTGWQAFF
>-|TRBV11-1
CASSLRGGTDYNEQFF
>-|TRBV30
CAWSVPGPGNQPQHF
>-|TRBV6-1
CASSERLAQPYEQYF
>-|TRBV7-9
CASSYQETQYF
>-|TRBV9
CASSQRGDPDTQYF
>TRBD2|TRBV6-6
CASSYPRASGSYEQYF
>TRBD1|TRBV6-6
CASSYRPGTDNQPQHF
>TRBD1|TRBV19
CASRNRDRDTEAFF
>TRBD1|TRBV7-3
CASSFGQGNNSPLHF
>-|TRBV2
CASAEGDLTGELFF
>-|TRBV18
CASSPAVNQPQHF
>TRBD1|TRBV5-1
CASSYGQGVYNEQFF
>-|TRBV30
CAWSVLGFEAFF
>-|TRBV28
CASTGGFEAFF
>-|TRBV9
CASSVGSEETQYF
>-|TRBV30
CAWSVSGDYEQYF
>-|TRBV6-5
CASSYRGWETQYF
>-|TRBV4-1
CASSPRSGLPNTEAFF
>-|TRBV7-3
CASSSGSYNEQFF
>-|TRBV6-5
CASSYGKGRLGNTIYF
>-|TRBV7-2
CASSSRDGSYEQYF
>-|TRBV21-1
CASNPWQGKNQPQHF
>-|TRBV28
CASRGELATNEQFF
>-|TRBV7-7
CASSLQPGSSEQYF
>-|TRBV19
CATSRRGLGNEQFF